This is a list of T cell receptor beta chains from one sample in a study of T cell repertoires in cytomegalovirus infection. One entry per CDR3 protein results from TCRdb running MiXCR on the reads. The data show about 530,000 distinct CDR3 sequences, 26% seen once. Sequenced input: PBMCs. The receptors shown here come from a human donor in good health (CMV status not recorded). Some clones in this sample may be carry-over from other donors' samples. CDR3s include the opening cysteine and the closing phenylalanine or tryptophan. The D gene is left open where the match is weak. Size is stated for part of the rows, as once, few or many counts, or as a class when the clone is expanded.

D | J | V | size | DNA | CDR3
TRBD1 | TRBJ1-2 | TRBV11-2 | - | TGTGCCAGTAAGGGACTCCGGGACAGGGGAGATGGCTACACCTTC | CASKGLRDRGDGYTF
TRBD2 | TRBJ2-1 | TRBV12-3/TRBV12-4 | few | TGTGCCAGCAGTTTAAATCGAGACCCCGGGCTAGCGGGAGCCAATGAGCAGTTCTTC | CASSLNRDPGLAGANEQFF
TRBD2 | TRBJ2-5 | TRBV7-6 | - | TGTGCCAGCAGCTTAGCGGCCACTAGCGGGAGTTTGGCCAAAGAGACCCAGTACTTC | CASSLAATSGSLAKETQYF
- | TRBJ1-5 | TRBV6-1 | many | TGTGCCAGCAGTTTACTTCAGGATAGCAATCAGCCCCAGCATTTT | CASSLLQDSNQPQHF
TRBD1 | TRBJ1-5 | TRBV19 | few | TGTGCCAGTAGTATAAGGGGGACAGGGGGATTTCGTTCTCAGCCCCAGCATTTT | CASSIRGTGGFRSQPQHF
- | TRBJ1-2 | TRBV12-3/TRBV12-4 | - | TGTGCCAGCATGGGGTCTACCTATGGCTACACCTTC | CASMGSTYGYTF
TRBD2 | TRBJ2-1 | TRBV7-2 | - | TGTGCCAGCAGCTTAGCGTGGACTAGCGGGAGTAGAGAGCAGTTCTTC | CASSLAWTSGSREQFF
TRBD2 | TRBJ2-7 | TRBV12-3/TRBV12-4 | - | TGTGCCAGCAGCCCTCGGGCAGGACTAGCGGGAGCTAACTCCTACGAGCAGTACTTC | CASSPRAGLAGANSYEQYF
TRBD2 | TRBJ2-2 | TRBV12-3/TRBV12-4 | - | TGTGCCAGCAGTCTCCCGACTAGCGGCACCGGGGAGCTGTTTTTT | CASSLPTSGTGELFF
- | TRBJ2-3 | TRBV4-3 | - | TGCGCCAGCAGCCAAGATCAACGAGGGAGTGGAGATACGCAGTATTTT | CASSQDQRGSGDTQYF